Sequencing of this T cell receptor (beta chain) was carried out in a study of a mutant IDH1 vaccine in newly diagnosed glioma. Overall study context: Antecedent treatment encompassed radiotherapy, temozolomide, or their combination; the majority received both.

Concerning this clone itself: Its antigen is unidentified.

Sequenced by immunoSEQ multiplex PCR; TCRdb stores in-frame clones only, minus some. The table lists about 30,000 clones, roughly 80% of them singletons, with approximately 24% in the top ten. The time point: week 5, during vaccination. Topical imiquimod was applied with each vaccine dose, which held 300 ug of mutant IDH1 20-mer peptide. New WHO grade 3 or 4 astrocytomas that were IDH1-mutant and ATRX-lost had been found in donors. The sequenced sample was PBMCs, obtained from a glioma patient whose treatment included an IDH1 peptide vaccine. This TCR was recovered from a man aged 25 to 40 with glioma.

DNA of the CDR3: TGTGCCAGTAGTTTTAAGGGGCGGGCTGAAGCTTTCTTT. Amino acids: CASSFKGRAEAFF. V is TRBV19 and J is TRBJ1-1; D possibly corresponds to TRBD1 (5 bases). Germline CDR1 LNHDA, CDR2 SQIVND (reference sequence). Trimming removed 5 bases at V and 6 bases at J, with 13 bases between. The CDR3 extends over 13 amino acids.